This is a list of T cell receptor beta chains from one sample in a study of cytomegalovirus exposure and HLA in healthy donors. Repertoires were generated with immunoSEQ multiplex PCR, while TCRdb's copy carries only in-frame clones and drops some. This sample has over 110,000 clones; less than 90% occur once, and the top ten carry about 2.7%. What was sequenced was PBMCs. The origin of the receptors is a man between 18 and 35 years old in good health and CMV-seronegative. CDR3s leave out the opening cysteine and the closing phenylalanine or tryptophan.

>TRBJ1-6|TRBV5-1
ASSRGNALYNSPLH
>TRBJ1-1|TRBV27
ASSPSPGGRNEAF
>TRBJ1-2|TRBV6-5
ASGQYSFGYT
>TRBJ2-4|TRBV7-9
ASSPDGQKNIQY
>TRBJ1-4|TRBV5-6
ASSWRKTGTGRYKLF
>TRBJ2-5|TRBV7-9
ASSFGVEETQY
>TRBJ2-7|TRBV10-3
AISESVAEWAYEQY
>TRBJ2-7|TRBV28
ASSSEQGLLEQY
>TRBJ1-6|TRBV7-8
ASSLTGVGSPLH
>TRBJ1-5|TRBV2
ASSFGTGDQPQH
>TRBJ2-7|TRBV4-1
ASSQLGQGKDREQY
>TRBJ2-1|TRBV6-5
ASTLAGEDNEQF
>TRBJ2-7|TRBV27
ASSLWAGGTYEQY
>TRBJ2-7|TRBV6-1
ASSIDSSYEQY
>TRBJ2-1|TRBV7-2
ASSLLVVYNEQF
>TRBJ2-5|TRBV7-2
ASSLVSSGPGTQY
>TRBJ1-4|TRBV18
ASSPAPGTRGEKLF
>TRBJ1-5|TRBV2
ASSGQGASQPQH
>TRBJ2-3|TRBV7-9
ASSPAGGRSADTQY
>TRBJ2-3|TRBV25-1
ASSEGGDTQY
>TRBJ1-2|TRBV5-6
ASSLDRAGGYT
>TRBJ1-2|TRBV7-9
ASSLEDSGGYT
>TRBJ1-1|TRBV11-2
ASSRQGEAF
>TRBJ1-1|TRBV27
ASSLAADRGGGEAF
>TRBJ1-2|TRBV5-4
ASSLGTGGILGYT
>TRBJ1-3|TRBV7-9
ASSPRLTSGNTIY
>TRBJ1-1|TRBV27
ASRVRGPNTEAF
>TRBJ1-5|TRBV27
ASSLQPLNQPQH
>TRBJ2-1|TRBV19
ASSPQAGVDNEQF
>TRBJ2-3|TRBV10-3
AISPPSDTQY
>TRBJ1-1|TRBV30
AWRLIGEAF
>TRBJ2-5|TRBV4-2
ASSQGTHQETQY
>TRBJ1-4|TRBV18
ASSPGDSRLIFNEKLF
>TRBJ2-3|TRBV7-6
ASSRSGNTDTQY
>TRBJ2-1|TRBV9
ASSGGGLSYNEQF
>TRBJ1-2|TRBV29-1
SVANAGIYGYT
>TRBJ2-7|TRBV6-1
ATLLAGETEQY
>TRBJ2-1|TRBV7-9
ASSLGQGRYNEQF
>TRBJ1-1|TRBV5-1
ASSFIPTAQSF
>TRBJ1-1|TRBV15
ATSSWTVNTEAF
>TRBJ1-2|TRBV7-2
ASSSRVTNYGYT
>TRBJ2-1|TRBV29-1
SVEPGGRDDEQF